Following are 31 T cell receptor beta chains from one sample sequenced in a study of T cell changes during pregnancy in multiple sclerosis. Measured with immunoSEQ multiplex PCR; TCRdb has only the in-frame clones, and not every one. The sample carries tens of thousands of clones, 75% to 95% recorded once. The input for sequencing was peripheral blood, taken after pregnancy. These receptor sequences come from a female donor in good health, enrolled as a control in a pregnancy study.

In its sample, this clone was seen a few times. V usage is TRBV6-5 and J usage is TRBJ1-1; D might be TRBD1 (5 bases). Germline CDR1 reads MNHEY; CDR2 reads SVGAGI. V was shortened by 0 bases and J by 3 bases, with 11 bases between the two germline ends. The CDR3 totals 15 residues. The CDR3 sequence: CASSYSIGGDTEAFF. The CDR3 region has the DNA TGTGCCAGCAGTTACTCGATAGGAGGGGACACTGAAGCTTTCTTT.

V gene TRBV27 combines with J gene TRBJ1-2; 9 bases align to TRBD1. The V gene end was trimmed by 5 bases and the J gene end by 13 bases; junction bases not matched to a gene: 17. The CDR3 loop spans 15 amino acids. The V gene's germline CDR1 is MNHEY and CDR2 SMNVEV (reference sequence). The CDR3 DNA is TGTGCCAGCAGTCCCGCCGGGACAGGGAGAGGGGACTCCACCTTC. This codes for CASSPAGTGRGDSTF.

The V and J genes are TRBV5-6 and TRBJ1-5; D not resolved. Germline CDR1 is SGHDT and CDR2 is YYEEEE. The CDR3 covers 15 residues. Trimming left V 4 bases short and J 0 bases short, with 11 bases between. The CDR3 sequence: CASSRGWGSNQPQHF. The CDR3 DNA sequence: TGTGCCAGCAGCCGAGGGTGGGGTAGCAATCAGCCCCAGCATTTT.

The CDR3 DNA is TGTGCCAGCTCACCCAGCGACCCGAACACTGAAGCTTTCTTT. It is translated as CASSPSDPNTEAFF. The chain uses TRBV18 and TRBJ1-1; D is uncertain. Germline CDR1 reads KGHSH; CDR2 reads LQKENI. Trimming left V 3 bases short and J 1 base short, with 9 bases between. The length of the CDR3 is 14 residues.

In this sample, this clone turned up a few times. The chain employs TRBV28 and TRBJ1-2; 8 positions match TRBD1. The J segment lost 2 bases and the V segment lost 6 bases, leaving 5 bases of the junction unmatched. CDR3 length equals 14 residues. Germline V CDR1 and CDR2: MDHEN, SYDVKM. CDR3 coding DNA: TGTGCCAGCAGGTTCAGGGGGCAGAACTATGGCTACACCTTC. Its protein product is CASRFRGQNYGYTF.

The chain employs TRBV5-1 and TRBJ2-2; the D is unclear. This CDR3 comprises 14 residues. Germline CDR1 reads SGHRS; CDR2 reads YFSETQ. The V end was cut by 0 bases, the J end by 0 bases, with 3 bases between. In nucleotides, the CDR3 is TGCGCCAGCAGCTTGGCAGCGAACACCGGGGAGCTGTTTTTT. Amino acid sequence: CASSLAANTGELFF. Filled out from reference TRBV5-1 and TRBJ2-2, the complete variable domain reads KAGVTQTPRYLIKTRGQQVTLSCSPISGHRSVSWYQQTPGQGLQFLFEYFSETQRNKGNFPGRFSGRQFSNSRSEMNVSTLELGDSALYLCASSLAANTGELFFGEGSRLTVL.

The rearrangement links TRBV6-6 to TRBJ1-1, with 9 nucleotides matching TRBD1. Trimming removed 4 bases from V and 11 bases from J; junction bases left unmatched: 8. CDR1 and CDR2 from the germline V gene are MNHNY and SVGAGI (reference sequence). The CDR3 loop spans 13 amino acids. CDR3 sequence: CASSLIRDRAAFF. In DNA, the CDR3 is TGTGCCAGCAGTTTAATCCGGGACAGGGCCGCTTTCTTT.

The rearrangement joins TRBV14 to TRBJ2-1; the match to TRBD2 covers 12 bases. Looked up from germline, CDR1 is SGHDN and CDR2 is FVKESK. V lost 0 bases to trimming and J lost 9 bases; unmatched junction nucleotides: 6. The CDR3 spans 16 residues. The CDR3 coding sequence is TGTGCCAGCAGCCAAGAGTGGCTAGCGGGAGGGCTTGAGCAGTTCTTC. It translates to CASSQEWLAGGLEQFF.

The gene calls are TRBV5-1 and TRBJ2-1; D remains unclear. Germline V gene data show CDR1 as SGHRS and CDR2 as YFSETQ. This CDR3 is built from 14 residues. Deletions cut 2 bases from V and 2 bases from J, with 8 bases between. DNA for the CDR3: TGCGCCAGCAGCTTAACCAGTCCCTACAATGAGCAGTTCTTC. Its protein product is CASSLTSPYNEQFF. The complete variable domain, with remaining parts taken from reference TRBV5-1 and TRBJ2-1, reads KAGVTQTPRYLIKTRGQQVTLSCSPISGHRSVSWYQQTPGQGLQFLFEYFSETQRNKGNFPGRFSGRQFSNSRSEMNVSTLELGDSALYLCASSLTSPYNEQFFGPGTRLTVL.

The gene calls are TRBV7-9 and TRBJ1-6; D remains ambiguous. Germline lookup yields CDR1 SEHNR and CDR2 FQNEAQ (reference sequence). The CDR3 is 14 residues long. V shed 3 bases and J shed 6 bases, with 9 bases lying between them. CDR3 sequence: CASSLLHINSPLHF. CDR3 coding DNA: TGTGCCAGCAGCTTGTTACACATTAATTCACCCCTCCACTTT.

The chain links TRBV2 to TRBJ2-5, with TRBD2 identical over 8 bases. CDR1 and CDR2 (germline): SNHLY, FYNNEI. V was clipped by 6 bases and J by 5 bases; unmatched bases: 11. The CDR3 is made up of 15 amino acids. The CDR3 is CASRERTSRAETQYF. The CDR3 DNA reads TGTGCCAGCAGGGAGAGGACTAGCCGGGCGGAGACCCAGTACTTC.

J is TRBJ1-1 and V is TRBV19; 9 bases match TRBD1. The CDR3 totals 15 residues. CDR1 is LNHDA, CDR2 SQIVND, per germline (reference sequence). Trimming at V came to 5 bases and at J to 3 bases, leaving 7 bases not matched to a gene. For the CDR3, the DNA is TGTGCCAGTAGTTTCCACAGGGGGCGTGACACTGAAGCTTTCTTT. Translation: CASSFHRGRDTEAFF.

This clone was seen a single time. The CDR3 DNA reads TGCGCCAGCAGAATGCAGGGTACTTACAATGAGCAGTTCTTC. It is translated as CASRMQGTYNEQFF. V and J are TRBV10-2 and TRBJ2-1; the D gene is possibly TRBD1 (5 bases). Germline V lookup: CDR1 WSHSY, CDR2 SAAADI. The CDR3 has 14 residues. Trimming left V 6 bases short and J 4 bases short, with 13 bases between.

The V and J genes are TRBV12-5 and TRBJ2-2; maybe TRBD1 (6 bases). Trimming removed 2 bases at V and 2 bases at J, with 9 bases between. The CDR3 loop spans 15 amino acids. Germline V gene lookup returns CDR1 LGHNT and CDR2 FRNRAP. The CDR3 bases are TGTGCTAGTGGTTTGAACAGGGACAACACCGGGGAGCTGTTTTTT. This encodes CASGLNRDNTGELFF.

In DNA, the CDR3 is TGTGCCAGCAGCTTAAGACAGATCAATGAGCAGTTCTTC. This sequence encodes CASSLRQINEQFF. The chain is built from TRBV7-2 and TRBJ2-1; a weak D match, TRBD1 (5 bases). CDR1 SGHTA and CDR2 FQGNSA come from the germline V gene. The V end lost 2 bases, the J end lost 6 bases, and 8 bases lay between the germline ends. The CDR3 loop spans 13 amino acids.

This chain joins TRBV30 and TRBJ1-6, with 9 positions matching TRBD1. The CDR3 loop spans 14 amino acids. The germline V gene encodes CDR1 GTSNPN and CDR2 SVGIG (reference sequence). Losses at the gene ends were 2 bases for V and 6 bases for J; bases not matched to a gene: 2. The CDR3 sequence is CAWSTGQGNSPLHF. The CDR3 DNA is TGTGCCTGGAGTACGGGACAGGGTAATTCACCCCTCCACTTT.

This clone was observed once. CDR3 protein: CASSPIGDREAFF. For the CDR3, the DNA is TGTGCCAGCTCACCAATAGGGGACAGGGAAGCTTTCTTT. The genes are TRBV18 and TRBJ1-1, with TRBD1 matching over 8 bases. Germline values: CDR1 KGHSH, CDR2 LQKENI. This CDR3 contains 13 residues. After removal of 2 bases from V and 8 bases from J, the junction contained 4 bases not matched to a gene.

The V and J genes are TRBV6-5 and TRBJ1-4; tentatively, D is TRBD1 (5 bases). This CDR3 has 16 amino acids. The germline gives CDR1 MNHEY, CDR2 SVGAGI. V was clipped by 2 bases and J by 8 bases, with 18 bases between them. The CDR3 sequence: CASSYLGVGVDEKLFF. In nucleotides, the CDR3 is TGTGCCAGCAGTTACCTGGGTGTAGGGGTAGACGAAAAACTGTTTTTT.

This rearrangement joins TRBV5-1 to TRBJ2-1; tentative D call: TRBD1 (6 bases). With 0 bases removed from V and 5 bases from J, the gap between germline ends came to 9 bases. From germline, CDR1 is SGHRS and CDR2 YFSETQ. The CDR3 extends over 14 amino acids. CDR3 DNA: TGCGCCAGCAGCTTGGCTTACAGGGACAATGAGCAGTTCTTC. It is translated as CASSLAYRDNEQFF.

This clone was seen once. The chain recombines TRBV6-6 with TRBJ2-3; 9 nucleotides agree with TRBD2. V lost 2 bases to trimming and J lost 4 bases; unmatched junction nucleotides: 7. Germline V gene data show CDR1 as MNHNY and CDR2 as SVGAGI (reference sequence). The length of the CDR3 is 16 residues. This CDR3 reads CASSYGGGGAPDTQYF. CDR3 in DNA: TGTGCCAGCAGTTACGGTGGCGGGGGGGCCCCAGATACGCAGTATTTT.

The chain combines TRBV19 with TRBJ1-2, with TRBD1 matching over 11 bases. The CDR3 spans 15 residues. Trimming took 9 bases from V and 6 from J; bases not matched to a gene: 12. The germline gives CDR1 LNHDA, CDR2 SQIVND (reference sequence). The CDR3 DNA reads TGTGCCAGCACTCGGAGGGACAGGGGGTTTCATGGCTACACCTTC. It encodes CASTRRDRGFHGYTF.

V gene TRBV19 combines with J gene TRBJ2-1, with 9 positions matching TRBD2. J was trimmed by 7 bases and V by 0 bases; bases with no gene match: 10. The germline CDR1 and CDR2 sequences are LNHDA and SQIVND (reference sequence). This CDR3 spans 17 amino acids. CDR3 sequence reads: CASSIDQGLAGRNEQFF. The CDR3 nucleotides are TGTGCCAGTAGTATAGATCAGGGCCTAGCGGGACGAAATGAGCAGTTCTTC. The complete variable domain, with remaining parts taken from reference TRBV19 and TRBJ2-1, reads DGGITQSPKYLFRKEGQNVTLSCEQNLNHDAMYWYRQDPGQGLRLIYYSQIVNDFQKGDIAEGYSVSREKKESFPLTVTSAQKNPTAFYLCASSIDQGLAGRNEQFFGPGTRLTVL.

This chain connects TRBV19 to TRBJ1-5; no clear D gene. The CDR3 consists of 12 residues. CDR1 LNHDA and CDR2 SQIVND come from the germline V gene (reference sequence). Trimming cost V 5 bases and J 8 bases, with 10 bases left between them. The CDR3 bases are TGTGCCAGTAGTTTCCGGGGAGAGCCCCAGCATTTT. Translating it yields CASSFRGEPQHF.

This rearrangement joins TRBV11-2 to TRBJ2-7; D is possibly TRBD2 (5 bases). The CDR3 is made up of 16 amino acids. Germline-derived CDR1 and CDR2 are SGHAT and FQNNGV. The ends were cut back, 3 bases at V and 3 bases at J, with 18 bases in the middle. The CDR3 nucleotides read TGTGCCAGCAGCTTTTCAGAGAGCCCGGGATACTACGAGCAGTACTTC. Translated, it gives CASSFSESPGYYEQYF.

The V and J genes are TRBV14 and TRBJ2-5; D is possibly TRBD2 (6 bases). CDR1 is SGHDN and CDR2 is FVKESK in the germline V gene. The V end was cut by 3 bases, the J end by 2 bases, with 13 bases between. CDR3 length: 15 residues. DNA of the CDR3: TGTGCCAGCAGCCAGTTTCTAGCGTTTCAAGAGACCCAGTACTTC. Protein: CASSQFLAFQETQYF.

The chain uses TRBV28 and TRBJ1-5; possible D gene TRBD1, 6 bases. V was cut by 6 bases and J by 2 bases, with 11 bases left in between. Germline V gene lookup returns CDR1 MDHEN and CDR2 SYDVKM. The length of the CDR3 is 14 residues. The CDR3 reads CASRRGGRNQPQHF. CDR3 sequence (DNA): TGTGCCAGCAGAAGGGGGGGTCGCAATCAGCCCCAGCATTTT.

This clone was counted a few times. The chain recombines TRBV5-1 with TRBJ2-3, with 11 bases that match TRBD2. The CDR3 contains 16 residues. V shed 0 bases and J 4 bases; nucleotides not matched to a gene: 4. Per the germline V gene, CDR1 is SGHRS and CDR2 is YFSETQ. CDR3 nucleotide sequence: TGCGCCAGCAGCTTGGTTAGCGGGGGGGGGTCAGATACGCAGTATTTT. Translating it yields CASSLVSGGGSDTQYF. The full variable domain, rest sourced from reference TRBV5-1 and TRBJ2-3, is KAGVTQTPRYLIKTRGQQVTLSCSPISGHRSVSWYQQTPGQGLQFLFEYFSETQRNKGNFPGRFSGRQFSNSRSEMNVSTLELGDSALYLCASSLVSGGGSDTQYFGPGTRLTVL.

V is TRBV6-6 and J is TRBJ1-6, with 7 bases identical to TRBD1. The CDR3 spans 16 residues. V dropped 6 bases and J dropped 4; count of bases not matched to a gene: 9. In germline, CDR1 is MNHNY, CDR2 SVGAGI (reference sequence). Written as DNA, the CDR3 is TGTGCCAGCAGACCAACCGGGACAGCATATAATTCACCCCTCCACTTT. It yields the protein CASRPTGTAYNSPLHF.

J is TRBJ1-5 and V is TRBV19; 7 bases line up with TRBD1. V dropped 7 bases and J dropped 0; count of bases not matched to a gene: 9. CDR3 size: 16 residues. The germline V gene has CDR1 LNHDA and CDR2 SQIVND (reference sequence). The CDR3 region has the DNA TGTGCCAGTATTGGGGACAGTAGTTATAGCAATCAGCCCCAGCATTTT. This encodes CASIGDSSYSNQPQHF.

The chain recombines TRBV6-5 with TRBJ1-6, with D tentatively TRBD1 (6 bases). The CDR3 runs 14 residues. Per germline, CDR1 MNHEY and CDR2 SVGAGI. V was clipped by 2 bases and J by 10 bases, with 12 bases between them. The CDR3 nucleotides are TGTGCCAGCAGTTACAGGGACAAGTCCTCACCCCTCCACTTT. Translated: CASSYRDKSSPLHF.

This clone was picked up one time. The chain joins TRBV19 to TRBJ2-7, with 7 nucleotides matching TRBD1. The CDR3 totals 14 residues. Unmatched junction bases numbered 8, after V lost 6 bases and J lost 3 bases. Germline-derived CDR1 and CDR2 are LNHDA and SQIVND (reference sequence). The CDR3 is CASSDSRDSYEQYF. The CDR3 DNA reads TGTGCCAGTAGCGACAGCCGGGACAGCTACGAGCAGTACTTC.